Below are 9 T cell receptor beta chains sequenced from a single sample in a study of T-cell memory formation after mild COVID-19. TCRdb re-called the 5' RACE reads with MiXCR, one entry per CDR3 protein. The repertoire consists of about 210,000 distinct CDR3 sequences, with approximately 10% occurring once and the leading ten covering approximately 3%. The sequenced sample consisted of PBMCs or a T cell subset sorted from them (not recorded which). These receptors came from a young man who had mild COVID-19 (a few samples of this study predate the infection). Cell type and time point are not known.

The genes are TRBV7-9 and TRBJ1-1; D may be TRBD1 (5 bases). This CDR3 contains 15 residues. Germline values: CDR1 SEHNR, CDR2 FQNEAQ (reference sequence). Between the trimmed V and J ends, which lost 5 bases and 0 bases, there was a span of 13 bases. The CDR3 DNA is TGTGCCAGCAGCCGGGACGGATCCATGAACACTGAAGCTTTCTTT. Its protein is CASSRDGSMNTEAFF.

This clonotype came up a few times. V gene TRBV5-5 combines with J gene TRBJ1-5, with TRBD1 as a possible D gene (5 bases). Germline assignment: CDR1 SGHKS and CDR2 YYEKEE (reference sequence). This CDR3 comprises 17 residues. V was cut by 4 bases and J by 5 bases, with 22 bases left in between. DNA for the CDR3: TGTGCCAGCAGCCCCCGATGGGACCCAACCGGGGATCAGCCCCAGCATTTT. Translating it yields CASSPRWDPTGDQPQHF.

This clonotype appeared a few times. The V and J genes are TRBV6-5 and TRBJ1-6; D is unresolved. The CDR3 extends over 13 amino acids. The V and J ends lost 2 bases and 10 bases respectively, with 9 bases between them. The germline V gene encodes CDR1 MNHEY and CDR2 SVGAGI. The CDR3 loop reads CASSYRRGSPLHF. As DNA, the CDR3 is TGTGCCAGCAGTTACAGGCGGGGATCACCCCTCCACTTT.

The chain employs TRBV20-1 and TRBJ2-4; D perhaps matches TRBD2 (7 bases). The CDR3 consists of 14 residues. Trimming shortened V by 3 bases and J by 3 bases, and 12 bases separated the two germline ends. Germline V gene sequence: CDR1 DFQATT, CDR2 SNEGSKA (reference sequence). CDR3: CSARTGGIKNIQYF. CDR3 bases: TGCAGTGCTAGGACGGGGGGCATCAAAAACATTCAGTACTTC.

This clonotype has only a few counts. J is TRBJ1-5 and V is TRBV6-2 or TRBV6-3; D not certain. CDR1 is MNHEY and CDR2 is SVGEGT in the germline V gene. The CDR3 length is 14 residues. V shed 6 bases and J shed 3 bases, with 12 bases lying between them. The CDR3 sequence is CASSETVLNQPQHF. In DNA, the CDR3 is TGTGCCAGCAGCGAGACGGTCCTCAATCAGCCCCAGCATTTT.

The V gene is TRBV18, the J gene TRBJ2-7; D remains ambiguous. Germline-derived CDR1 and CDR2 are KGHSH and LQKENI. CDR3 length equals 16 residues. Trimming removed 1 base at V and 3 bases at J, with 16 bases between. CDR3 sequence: CASSPRDSENHYEQYF. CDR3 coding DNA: TGTGCCAGCTCACCACGGGATTCAGAGAACCACTACGAGCAGTACTTC.

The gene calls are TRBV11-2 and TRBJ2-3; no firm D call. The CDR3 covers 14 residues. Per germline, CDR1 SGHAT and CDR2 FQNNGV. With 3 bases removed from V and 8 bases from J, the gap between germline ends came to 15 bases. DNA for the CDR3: TGTGCCAGCAGCTTCGGGTCCCCGAGTAGTACGCAGTATTTT. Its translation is CASSFGSPSSTQYF.

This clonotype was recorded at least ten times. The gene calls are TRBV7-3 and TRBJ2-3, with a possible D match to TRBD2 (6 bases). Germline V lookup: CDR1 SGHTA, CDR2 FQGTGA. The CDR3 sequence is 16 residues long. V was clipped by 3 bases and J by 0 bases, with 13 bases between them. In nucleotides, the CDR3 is TGTGCCAGCAGCTTCCTCGGTGGGACTAGCACAGATACGCAGTATTTT. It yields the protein CASSFLGGTSTDTQYF.

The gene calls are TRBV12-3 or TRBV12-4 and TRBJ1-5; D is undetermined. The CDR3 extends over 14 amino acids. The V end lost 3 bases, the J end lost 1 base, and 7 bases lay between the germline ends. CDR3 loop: CASSFGQSNQPQHF. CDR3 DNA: TGTGCCAGCAGTTTTGGGCAGAGCAATCAGCCCCAGCATTTT.